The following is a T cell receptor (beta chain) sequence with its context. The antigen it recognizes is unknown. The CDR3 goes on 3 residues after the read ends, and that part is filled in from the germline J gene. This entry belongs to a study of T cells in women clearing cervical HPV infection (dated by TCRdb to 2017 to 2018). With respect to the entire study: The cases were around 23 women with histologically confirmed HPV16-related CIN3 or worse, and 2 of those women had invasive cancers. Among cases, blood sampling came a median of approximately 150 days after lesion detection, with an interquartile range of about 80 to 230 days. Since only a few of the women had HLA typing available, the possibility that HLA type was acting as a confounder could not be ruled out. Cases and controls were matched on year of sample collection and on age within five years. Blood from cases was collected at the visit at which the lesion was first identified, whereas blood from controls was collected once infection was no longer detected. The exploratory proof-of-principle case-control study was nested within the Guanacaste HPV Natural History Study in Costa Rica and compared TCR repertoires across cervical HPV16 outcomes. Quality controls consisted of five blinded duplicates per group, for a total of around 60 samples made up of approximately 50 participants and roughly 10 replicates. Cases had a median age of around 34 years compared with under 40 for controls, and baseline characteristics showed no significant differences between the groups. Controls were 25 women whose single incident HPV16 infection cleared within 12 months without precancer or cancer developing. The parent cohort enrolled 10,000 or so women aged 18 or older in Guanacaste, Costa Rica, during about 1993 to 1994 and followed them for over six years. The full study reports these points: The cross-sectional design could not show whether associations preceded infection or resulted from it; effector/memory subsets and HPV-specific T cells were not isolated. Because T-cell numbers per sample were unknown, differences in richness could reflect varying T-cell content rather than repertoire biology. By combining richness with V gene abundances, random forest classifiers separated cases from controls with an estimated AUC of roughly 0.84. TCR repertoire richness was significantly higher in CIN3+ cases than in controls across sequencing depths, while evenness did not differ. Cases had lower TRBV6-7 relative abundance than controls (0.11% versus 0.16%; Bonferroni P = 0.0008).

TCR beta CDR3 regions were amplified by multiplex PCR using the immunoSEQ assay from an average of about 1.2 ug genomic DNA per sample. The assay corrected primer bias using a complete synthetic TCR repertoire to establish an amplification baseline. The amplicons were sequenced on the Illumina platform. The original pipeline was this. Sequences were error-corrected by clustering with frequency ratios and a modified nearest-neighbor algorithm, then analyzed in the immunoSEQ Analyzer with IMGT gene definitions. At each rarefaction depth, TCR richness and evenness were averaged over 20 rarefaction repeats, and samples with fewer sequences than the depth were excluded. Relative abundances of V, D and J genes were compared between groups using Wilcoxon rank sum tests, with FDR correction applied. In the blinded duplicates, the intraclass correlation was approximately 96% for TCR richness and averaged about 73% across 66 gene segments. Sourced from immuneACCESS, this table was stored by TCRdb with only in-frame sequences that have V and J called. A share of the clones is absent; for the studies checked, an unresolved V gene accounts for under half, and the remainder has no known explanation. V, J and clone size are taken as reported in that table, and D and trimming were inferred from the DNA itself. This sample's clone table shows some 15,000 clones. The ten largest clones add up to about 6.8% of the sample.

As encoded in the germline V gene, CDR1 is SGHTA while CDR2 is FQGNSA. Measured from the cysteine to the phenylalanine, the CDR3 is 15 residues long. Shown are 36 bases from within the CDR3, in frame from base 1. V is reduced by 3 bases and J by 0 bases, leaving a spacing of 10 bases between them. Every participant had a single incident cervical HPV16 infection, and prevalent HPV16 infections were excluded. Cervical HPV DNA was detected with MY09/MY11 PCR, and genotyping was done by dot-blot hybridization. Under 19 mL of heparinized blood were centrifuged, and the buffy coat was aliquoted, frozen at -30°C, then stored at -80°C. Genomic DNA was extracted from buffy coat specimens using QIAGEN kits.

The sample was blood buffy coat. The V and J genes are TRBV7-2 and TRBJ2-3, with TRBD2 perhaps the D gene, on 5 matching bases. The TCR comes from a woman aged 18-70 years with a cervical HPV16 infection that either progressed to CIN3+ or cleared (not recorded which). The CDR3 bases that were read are TGTGCCAGCAGCTTCCAGCGGAGCAGCACAGATACG. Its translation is CASSFQRSSTDT. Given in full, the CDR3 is CASSFQRSSTDTQYF.